This TCR beta chain was captured by sequencing in a study of control samples from healthy donors and cancer patients. Generated by immunoSEQ multiplex PCR, the TCRdb table keeps only in-frame clones and is missing some. Of over 70,000 clones in the sample, around nine tenths were seen once. Germline loops: CDR1 SGHAT, CDR2 FQNNGV. Trimming stripped 0 bases from V and 1 base from J, with 9 bases between. This CDR3 has 15 amino acids. This chain connects TRBV11-2 to TRBJ1-2, with D hard to call. The source is a woman between 55 and 75 years old in good health. The sequenced material came from blood. This CDR3 reads CASSLDRAVNYGYTF. The CDR3 region has the DNA TGTGCCAGCAGCTTAGATAGAGCAGTTAACTATGGCTACACCTTC.